This paragraph reports one T cell receptor beta chain. The V gene lost 2 bases and the J gene lost 5 bases, with 9 bases spanning the gap. This CDR3 region has 14 residues. Germline V gene data show CDR1 as SGHVS and CDR2 as FNYEAQ. This specimen belongs to a study of naive and memory T cell subsets. The SP2 primer and nested alpha and beta constant region primers amplified ligated cDNA in four rounds. Each CDR3 protein gets one entry after TCRdb re-called the 5' RACE reads with MiXCR. Here the sample spans tens of thousands of distinct CDR3 sequences, about 8.3% being singletons. An oligonucleotide containing a UMI was ligated to the 3' end of TCR cDNA.

The chain employs TRBV7-6 and TRBJ1-4, with D perhaps matching TRBD1 (6 bases). The clonotype originates from a female donor in good health. CDR3 bases: TGTGCCAGCAGCTTATCCAGGGGAAATGAAAAACTGTTTTTT. Protein: CASSLSRGNEKLFF.